This TCR beta chain is drawn from a study of OX40 agonist ivuxolimab in advanced cancers. General study points: Expanded clones were, on average, more numerous among CD8+ T cells than CD4+. Not determined was the antigen specificity of the expanded peripheral T cells.

TCRdb's table, derived via immunoSEQ multiplex PCR, lists solely in-frame clones and lacks some. Of about 76,000 clones in the sample, roughly 85% were seen once. As regards this clone: What it binds is unknown.

Sequencing used CD4+ or CD8+ T cells sorted from blood, obtained in a trial of the OX40 agonist ivuxolimab. The receptor's source is an adult with an advanced solid tumor such as melanoma, head and neck, liver or kidney cancer.

The CDR3 here is CASSPPSPGMNTEAFF. CDR3 DNA: TGTGCCAGCTCACCACCGAGCCCGGGGATGAACACTGAAGCTTTCTTT. The chain employs TRBV18 and TRBJ1-1; D unresolved. Trimming pared 0 bases from V and 0 bases from J, leaving 11 bases between. Germline loops: CDR1 KGHSH, CDR2 LQKENI. The CDR3 extends over 16 amino acids.